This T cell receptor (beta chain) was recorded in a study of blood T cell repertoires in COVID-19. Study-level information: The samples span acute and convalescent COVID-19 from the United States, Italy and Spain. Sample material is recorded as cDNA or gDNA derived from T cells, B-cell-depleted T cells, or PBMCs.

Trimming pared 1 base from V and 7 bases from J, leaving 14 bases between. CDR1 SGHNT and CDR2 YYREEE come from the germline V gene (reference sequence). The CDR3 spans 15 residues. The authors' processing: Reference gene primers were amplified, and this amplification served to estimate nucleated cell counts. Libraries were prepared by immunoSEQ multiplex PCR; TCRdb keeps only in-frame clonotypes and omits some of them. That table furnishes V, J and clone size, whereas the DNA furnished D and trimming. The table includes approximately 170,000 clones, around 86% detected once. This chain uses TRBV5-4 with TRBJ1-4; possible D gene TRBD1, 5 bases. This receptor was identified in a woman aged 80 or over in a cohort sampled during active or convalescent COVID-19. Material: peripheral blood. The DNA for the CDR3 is TGTGCCAGCAGCTTGAAGGGGCCTTTGGGTGAAAAACTGTTTTTT. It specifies CASSLKGPLGEKLFF.